Listed below are T cell receptor beta chains from one sample, sequenced in a study of blood T cells in healthy people across ages. TCRdb ran MiXCR on the 5' RACE reads and lists one entry per CDR3 protein. This table holds over 1,500,000 distinct CDR3 sequences, 49% found once. What was sequenced was blood. The source is a middle-aged woman in good health. CDR3s include the opening cysteine and the closing phenylalanine or tryptophan. Each record gives: J gene, V gene, CDR3 length, clone size, CDR3 protein. For some rows the clone size is stated as once, few or many, or as a class when expanded; others skip it.

j_gene: -
v_gene: TRBV11-2
len: 15
abundance: -
CDR3aa: CASSPHPGTQETQFF

j_gene: TRBJ1-4
v_gene: TRBV20-1
len: 13
abundance: -
CDR3aa: CSARSPGPGQLFF

j_gene: TRBJ2-1
v_gene: TRBV4-3
len: 21
abundance: -
CDR3aa: CASSLSVSGTSRGAFHNEQFF

j_gene: TRBJ2-7
v_gene: TRBV6-5
len: 15
abundance: few
CDR3aa: CASSDMGGAKYEQYF

j_gene: TRBJ2-5
v_gene: TRBV10-3
len: 14
abundance: -
CDR3aa: CAISPMAGQETQYF

j_gene: TRBJ2-3
v_gene: TRBV12-3/TRBV12-4
len: 15
abundance: -
CDR3aa: CASSFMGRATDTQYF

j_gene: TRBJ2-7
v_gene: TRBV20-1
len: 13
abundance: -
CDR3aa: CSAAAGQGYEQYF

j_gene: -
v_gene: TRBV28
len: 12
abundance: -
CDR3aa: CASRPGSKTQYF

j_gene: TRBJ2-1
v_gene: TRBV2
len: 16
abundance: -
CDR3aa: CASSRGLGALRGEQFF

j_gene: TRBJ1-4
v_gene: TRBV6-5
len: 19
abundance: -
CDR3aa: CASSSYFPKTGRGSEKLFF

j_gene: TRBJ2-5
v_gene: TRBV20-1
len: 14
abundance: -
CDR3aa: CSARLAGGAETQYF

j_gene: TRBJ2-4
v_gene: TRBV6-1
len: 14
abundance: -
CDR3aa: CASSESGGTREQYF

j_gene: TRBJ2-1
v_gene: TRBV29-1
len: 14
abundance: -
CDR3aa: CSVVADRGLGEQFF

j_gene: TRBJ2-1
v_gene: TRBV29-1
len: 12
abundance: few
CDR3aa: CSVGRGPGEQFF

j_gene: TRBJ2-5
v_gene: TRBV3-1
len: 14
abundance: -
CDR3aa: CASSQDLLKETQYF

j_gene: TRBJ2-5
v_gene: TRBV27
len: 14
abundance: few
CDR3aa: CASSRQGQKETQYF

j_gene: TRBJ2-7
v_gene: TRBV5-1
len: 17
abundance: -
CDR3aa: CASSLGLPGQRAYEQYF

j_gene: TRBJ2-6
v_gene: TRBV12-3/TRBV12-4
len: 15
abundance: -
CDR3aa: CASTEQVTGANVLTF

j_gene: TRBJ2-7
v_gene: TRBV27
len: 20
abundance: -
CDR3aa: CASSLSRGTGTPRGSYEQYF

j_gene: TRBJ1-2
v_gene: TRBV20-1
len: 14
abundance: -
CDR3aa: CSARDGSWEYGYTF

j_gene: TRBJ2-5
v_gene: TRBV6-6
len: 16
abundance: few
CDR3aa: CASSSRWAGAKRTQYF

j_gene: TRBJ2-3
v_gene: TRBV27
len: 19
abundance: -
CDR3aa: CASSPLYPNSGAPEDTQYF

j_gene: TRBJ1-6
v_gene: TRBV5-6
len: 14
abundance: -
CDR3aa: CASGTGQLNSPLHF

j_gene: TRBJ1-3
v_gene: TRBV6-2/TRBV6-3
len: 14
abundance: -
CDR3aa: CASRGTGIGNTIYF

j_gene: TRBJ1-6
v_gene: TRBV6-5
len: 19
abundance: -
CDR3aa: CASSYSTGSASSYNSPLHF

j_gene: TRBJ2-7
v_gene: TRBV6-2/TRBV6-3
len: 16
abundance: -
CDR3aa: CASSYSPRDVPYEQYF

j_gene: TRBJ2-3
v_gene: TRBV7-2
len: 17
abundance: once
CDR3aa: CASSLVLTSGGTDTQYF

j_gene: TRBJ2-7
v_gene: TRBV7-2
len: 14
abundance: -
CDR3aa: CASSYWDGAYEQYF

j_gene: TRBJ2-7
v_gene: TRBV20-1
len: 15
abundance: -
CDR3aa: CSARDPRHARGEQYF

j_gene: TRBJ2-1
v_gene: TRBV7-9
len: 15
abundance: -
CDR3aa: CASSSHATDYNEQFF

j_gene: TRBJ2-5
v_gene: TRBV6-2/TRBV6-3
len: 15
abundance: few
CDR3aa: CASSYSGGPTHQQYF

j_gene: TRBJ2-1
v_gene: TRBV27
len: 14
abundance: -
CDR3aa: CASSLLDQWSELFF

j_gene: TRBJ1-4
v_gene: TRBV4-3
len: 14
abundance: few
CDR3aa: CASAKRGTNEKLFF

j_gene: TRBJ2-7
v_gene: TRBV7-9
len: 16
abundance: -
CDR3aa: CASSLPAGQMRYEQYF

j_gene: TRBJ2-3
v_gene: TRBV12-5
len: 14
abundance: -
CDR3aa: CASGLQGRTDTQYF

j_gene: TRBJ2-3
v_gene: TRBV7-2
len: 16
abundance: -
CDR3aa: CASSLRRTASTDTQYF

j_gene: TRBJ2-3
v_gene: TRBV27
len: 12
abundance: few
CDR3aa: CASSQKLDTQYF

j_gene: TRBJ2-3
v_gene: TRBV11-2
len: 18
abundance: -
CDR3aa: CASTLRLAGGGGTDTQYF

j_gene: TRBJ2-7
v_gene: TRBV15
len: 16
abundance: -
CDR3aa: CATSGLAGESSYEQYF

j_gene: TRBJ1-6
v_gene: TRBV7-2
len: 15
abundance: few
CDR3aa: CASSPQWVSNSPLHF

j_gene: TRBJ1-4
v_gene: TRBV4-3
len: 15
abundance: -
CDR3aa: CASSQDPVTNEKLFF

j_gene: TRBJ2-7
v_gene: TRBV7-2
len: 16
abundance: -
CDR3aa: CASSTRLAGVSYEQYF

j_gene: TRBJ2-5
v_gene: TRBV5-1
len: 15
abundance: -
CDR3aa: CASSFGNVNQETQYF

j_gene: TRBJ2-5
v_gene: TRBV20-1
len: 15
abundance: -
CDR3aa: CSAMPGERERETQYF

j_gene: TRBJ1-1
v_gene: TRBV13
len: 16
abundance: -
CDR3aa: CASSPGPGTGVTEAFF